The following is a TCR beta chain sequence with its context. The target antigen is unknown. Germline CDR1 MNHEY, CDR2 SVGEGT. The CDR3 contains 13 residues. Trimming pared 11 bases from V and 4 bases from J, leaving 15 bases between. The data derive from a study of blood T cells in healthy people across ages. Alongside a J-beta primer mix, a sample-barcoded 5' primer served in a second PCR lasting roughly 6 to 11 cycles. Researchers report that a template-switch adaptor with 12 random nucleotides tagged each cDNA molecule. CDR3-containing paired-end reads numbering at least 2.5 million came from each sample. TCRdb re-called the 5' RACE reads through MiXCR, storing one row per CDR3 protein. The repertoire holds some 1,500,000 distinct CDR3 sequences, with 42% as singletons. Study-level results: Correlation between TCR beta diversity and naive T cell percentage was strong. The fall in TCR beta diversity per million T cells was roughly linear with age.

The chain uses TRBV6-2 or TRBV6-3 and TRBJ2-1; a possible D gene is TRBD1 (6 bases). Specimen: blood. This TCR was recovered from a woman aged 18-35 years in good health. The CDR3: CALWGPGYNEQFF. The CDR3 nucleotides are TGTGCCCTCTGGGGGCCGGGATACAATGAGCAGTTCTTC.